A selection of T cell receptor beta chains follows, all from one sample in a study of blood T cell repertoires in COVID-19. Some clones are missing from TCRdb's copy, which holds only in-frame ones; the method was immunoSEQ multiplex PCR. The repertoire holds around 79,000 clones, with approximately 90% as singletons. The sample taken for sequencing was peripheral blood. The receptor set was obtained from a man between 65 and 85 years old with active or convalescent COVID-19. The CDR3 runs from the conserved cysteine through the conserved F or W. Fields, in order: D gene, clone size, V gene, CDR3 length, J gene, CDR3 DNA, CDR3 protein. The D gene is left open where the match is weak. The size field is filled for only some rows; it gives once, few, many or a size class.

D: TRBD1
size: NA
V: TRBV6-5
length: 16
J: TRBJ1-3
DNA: TGTGCCAGCAGTTATTCCTCCCCGGGACAGGGCCACACCATATATTTT
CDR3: CASSYSSPGQGHTIYF

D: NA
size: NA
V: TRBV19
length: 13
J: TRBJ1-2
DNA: TGTGCCAGTAGTCCCACCGGAGGAAATGGCTACACCTTC
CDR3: CASSPTGGNGYTF

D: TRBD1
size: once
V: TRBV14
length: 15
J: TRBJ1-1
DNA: TGTGCCAGCAGCCCAAGGACAGGGGGGTTCGGTGAAGCTTTCTTT
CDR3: CASSPRTGGFGEAFF

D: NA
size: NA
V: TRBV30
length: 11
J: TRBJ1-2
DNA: TGTGCCTGGAGTGTACAGGGTGGCTACACCTTC
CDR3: CAWSVQGGYTF

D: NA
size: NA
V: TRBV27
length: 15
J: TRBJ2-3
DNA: TGTGCCAGCAGTTTTGTAGTTTCTAGCACAGATACGCAGTATTTT
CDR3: CASSFVVSSTDTQYF

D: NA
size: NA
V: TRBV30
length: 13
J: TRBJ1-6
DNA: TGTGCCAGAGGGACATCTCGTAATTCACCCCTCCACTTT
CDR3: CARGTSRNSPLHF

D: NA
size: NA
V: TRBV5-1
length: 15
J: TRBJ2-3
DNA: TGCGCCAGCAGCTTGGAACGCGGCGCCACAGATACGCAGTATTTT
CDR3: CASSLERGATDTQYF

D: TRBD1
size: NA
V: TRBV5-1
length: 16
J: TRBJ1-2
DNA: TGCGCCAGCAGCTTGGGTCCGTCGCAGGGGGGTTATGGCTACACCTTC
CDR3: CASSLGPSQGGYGYTF

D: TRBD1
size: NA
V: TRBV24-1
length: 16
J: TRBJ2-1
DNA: TGTGCCACCAGTGATTGGGGCAGGGGGCGAAGGAATGAGCAGTTCTTC
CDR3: CATSDWGRGRRNEQFF

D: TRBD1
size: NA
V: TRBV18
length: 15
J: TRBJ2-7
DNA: TGTGCCAGCTCACCGAGCGGACAGGGTGCCTACGAGCAGTACTTC
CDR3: CASSPSGQGAYEQYF

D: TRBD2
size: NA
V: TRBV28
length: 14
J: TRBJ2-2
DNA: TGTGCCAGCTCGACCGGGACTAGGGGCGGGGAGCTGTTTTTT
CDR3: CASSTGTRGGELFF

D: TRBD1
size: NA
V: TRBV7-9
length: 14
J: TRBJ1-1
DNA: TGTGCCAGCAGCTTAGCCCCCGACAGGGTTGAAGCTTTCTTT
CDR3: CASSLAPDRVEAFF

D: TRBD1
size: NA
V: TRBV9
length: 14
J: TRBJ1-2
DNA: TGTGCCAGCAGCGCAGGGACAGGGAACTATGGCTACACCTTC
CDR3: CASSAGTGNYGYTF

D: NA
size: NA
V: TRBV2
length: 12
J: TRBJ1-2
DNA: TGTGCCAGCAGCCCCCGGGGGGCGGGCTACACCTTC
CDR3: CASSPRGAGYTF

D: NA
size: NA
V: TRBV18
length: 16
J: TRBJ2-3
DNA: TGTGCCAGCTCACACCGGTGGCAGGAAAACACAGATACGCAGTATTTT
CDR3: CASSHRWQENTDTQYF

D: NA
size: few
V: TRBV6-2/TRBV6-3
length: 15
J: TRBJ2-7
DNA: TGTGCCAGCAGTTCGTGGGGCGGGAACTCCTACGAGCAGTACTTC
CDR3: CASSSWGGNSYEQYF

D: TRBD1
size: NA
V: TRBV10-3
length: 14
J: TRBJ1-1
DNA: TGTGCCATCAGTTCCGACAGGGGTAACACTGAAGCTTTCTTT
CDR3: CAISSDRGNTEAFF

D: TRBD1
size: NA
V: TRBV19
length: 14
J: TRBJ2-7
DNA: TGTGCCAGTAAACAGGACAGGGGCTCCTACGAGCAGTACTTC
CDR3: CASKQDRGSYEQYF

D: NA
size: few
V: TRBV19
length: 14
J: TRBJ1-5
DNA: TGTGCCAGTAGTATGAGCTGGGGCCGACAGCCCCAGCATTTT
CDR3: CASSMSWGRQPQHF

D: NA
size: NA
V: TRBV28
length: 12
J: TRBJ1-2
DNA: TGTGCCAGCAGCCTTGACAGCTATGGCTACACCTTC
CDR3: CASSLDSYGYTF

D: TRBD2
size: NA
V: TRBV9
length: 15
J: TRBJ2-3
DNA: TGTGCCAGCAGCGTAGGGACTAGCGGATCAGATACGCAGTATTTT
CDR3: CASSVGTSGSDTQYF

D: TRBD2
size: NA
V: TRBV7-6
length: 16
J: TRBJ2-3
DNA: TGTGCCAGCAGCTTCCTGGCTAGCGGGAGTCGTAATACGCAGTATTTT
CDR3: CASSFLASGSRNTQYF

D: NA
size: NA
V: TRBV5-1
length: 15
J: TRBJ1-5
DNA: TGCGCCAGCAGCTTAGCTGGGGCAAGCAATCAGCCCCAGCATTTT
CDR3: CASSLAGASNQPQHF

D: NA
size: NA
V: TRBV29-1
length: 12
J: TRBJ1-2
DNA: TGCAGCGTTGAGGGCAGTAACTATGGCTACACCTTC
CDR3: CSVEGSNYGYTF

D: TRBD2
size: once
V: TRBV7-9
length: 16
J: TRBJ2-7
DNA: TGTGCCAGCAGCATGACTAGCGGGAGGGACTCCTACGAGCAGTACTTC
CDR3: CASSMTSGRDSYEQYF

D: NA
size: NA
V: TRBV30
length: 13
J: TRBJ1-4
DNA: TGTGCCTGGAGTGTCGGGGTACGGGAAAAACTGTTTTTT
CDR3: CAWSVGVREKLFF

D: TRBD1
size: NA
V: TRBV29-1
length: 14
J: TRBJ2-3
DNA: TGCAGCGTTGAGACAGGGGGCGGCACAGATACGCAGTATTTT
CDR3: CSVETGGGTDTQYF

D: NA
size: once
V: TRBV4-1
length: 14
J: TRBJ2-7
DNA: TGCGCCAGCAGCCAAGCGTGGCTGGGCCACGAGCAGTACTTC
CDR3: CASSQAWLGHEQYF

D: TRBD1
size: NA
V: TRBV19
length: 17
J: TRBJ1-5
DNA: TGTGCCAGTAGTATAGGGTCGGACAGGGCCTGGGAGCAGCCCCAGCATTTT
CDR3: CASSIGSDRAWEQPQHF

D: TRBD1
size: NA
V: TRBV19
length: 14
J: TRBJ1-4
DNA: TGTGCCAGTAGTATCGGGGACAGTAATGAAAAACTGTTTTTT
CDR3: CASSIGDSNEKLFF

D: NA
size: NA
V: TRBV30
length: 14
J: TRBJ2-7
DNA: TGTGCCTGGAGTTCGCCACAGGGCCCCTACGAGCAGTACTTC
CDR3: CAWSSPQGPYEQYF

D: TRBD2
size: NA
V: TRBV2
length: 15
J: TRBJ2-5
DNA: TGTGCCAGCAGCCCCCAACTAGCGGACCAAGAGACCCAGTACTTC
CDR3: CASSPQLADQETQYF

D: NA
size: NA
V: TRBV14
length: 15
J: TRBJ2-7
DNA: TGTGCCAGCAGCGTCCCTCTTGAGTTCTGCTACGAGCAGTACTTC
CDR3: CASSVPLEFCYEQYF

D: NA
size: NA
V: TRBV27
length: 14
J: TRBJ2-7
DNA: TGTGCCAGCAGTTTAAAAGCGACCTCCTACGAGCAGTACTTC
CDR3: CASSLKATSYEQYF

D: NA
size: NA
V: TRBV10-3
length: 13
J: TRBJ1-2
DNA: TGTGCCATCAGTGAGTCGGCAGGCTATGGCTACACCTTC
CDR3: CAISESAGYGYTF

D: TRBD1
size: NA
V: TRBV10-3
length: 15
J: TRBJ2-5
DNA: TGTGCCATCAGTCCTGGACAGGGCTTCCTCAAGACCCAGTACTTC
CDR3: CAISPGQGFLKTQYF

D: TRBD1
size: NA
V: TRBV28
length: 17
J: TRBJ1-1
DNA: TGTGCCAGCAGTTACGACAGGGGTAGTCCCGCGAGCGCTGAAGCTTTCTTT
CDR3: CASSYDRGSPASAEAFF

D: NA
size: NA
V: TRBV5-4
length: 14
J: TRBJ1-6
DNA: TGTGCCAGCAGCTATGATCGGGGGGGTTCACCCCTCCACTTT
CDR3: CASSYDRGGSPLHF

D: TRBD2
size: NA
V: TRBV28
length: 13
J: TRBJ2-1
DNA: TGTGCCAGCACGTACGGGAGGGTGTTTGAGCAGTTCTTC
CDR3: CASTYGRVFEQFF

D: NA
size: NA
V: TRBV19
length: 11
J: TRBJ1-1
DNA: TGTGCCAGTAGTGGCGGCGCTGAAGCTTTCTTT
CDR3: CASSGGAEAFF

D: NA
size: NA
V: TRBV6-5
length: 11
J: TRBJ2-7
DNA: TGTGCCAGCAGCTGGGCCGTCGAGCAGTACTTC
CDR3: CASSWAVEQYF

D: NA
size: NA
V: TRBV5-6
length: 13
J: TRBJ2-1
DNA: TGTGCCAGCAGCTCGGACTGGGCCCAGGAGCAGTTCTTC
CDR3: CASSSDWAQEQFF

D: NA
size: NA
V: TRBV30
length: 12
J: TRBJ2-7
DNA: TGTGCCCTAACGACGGGGTCCCGCGAGCAGTACTTC
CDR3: CALTTGSREQYF

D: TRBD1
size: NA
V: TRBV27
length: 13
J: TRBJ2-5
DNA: TGTGCCAGCAGGCAAGGGGGCAGAGAGACCCAGTACTTC
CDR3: CASRQGGRETQYF

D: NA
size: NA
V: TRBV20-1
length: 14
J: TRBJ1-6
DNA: TGCAGTGCTAGTCTACGGGGAGGTAATTCACCCCTCCACTTT
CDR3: CSASLRGGNSPLHF

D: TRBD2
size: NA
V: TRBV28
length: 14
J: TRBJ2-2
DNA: TGTGCCAGCACCAGCGGGAGTGGCACCGGGGAGCTGTTTTTT
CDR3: CASTSGSGTGELFF

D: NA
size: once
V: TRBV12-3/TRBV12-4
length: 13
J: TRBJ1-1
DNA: TGTGCCACCTCGTCGACGGGGGGAACTGAAGCTTTCTTT
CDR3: CATSSTGGTEAFF

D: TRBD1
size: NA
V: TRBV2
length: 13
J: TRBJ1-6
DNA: TGTGCCAGCAGTGGACAGGGTAATTCACCCCTCCACTTT
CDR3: CASSGQGNSPLHF

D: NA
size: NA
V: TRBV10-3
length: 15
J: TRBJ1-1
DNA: TGTGCCATCAGTGAGTCGAAGAGGGCGGGGACTGAAGCTTTCTTT
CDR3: CAISESKRAGTEAFF

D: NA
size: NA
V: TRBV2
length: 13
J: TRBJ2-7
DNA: TGTGCCAGCAGGGCCGCTGGGGGGACCGAGCAGTACTTC
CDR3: CASRAAGGTEQYF

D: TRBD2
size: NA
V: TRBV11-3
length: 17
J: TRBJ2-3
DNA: TGTGCCAGCAGCCTACGGACTAGCGGGAGGGGAGGAGATACGCAGTATTTT
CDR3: CASSLRTSGRGGDTQYF

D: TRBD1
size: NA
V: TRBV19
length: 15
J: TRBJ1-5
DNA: TGTGCCAGTAGTACCGGGACAGGTCTATATCAGCCCCAGCATTTT
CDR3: CASSTGTGLYQPQHF

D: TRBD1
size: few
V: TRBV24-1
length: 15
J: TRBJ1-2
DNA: TGTGCCACCAGTGGCTTGACAGGGGGCATCTATGGCTACACCTTC
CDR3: CATSGLTGGIYGYTF

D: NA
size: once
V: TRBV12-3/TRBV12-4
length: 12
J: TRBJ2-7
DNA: TGTGCCAGCAGTTCATGGGGCAGCGAGCAGTACTTC
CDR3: CASSSWGSEQYF

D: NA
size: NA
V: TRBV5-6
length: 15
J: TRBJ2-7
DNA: TGTGCCAGCAGCTCGCCAGCGGGGACAAGTGGAGAGCAGTACTTC
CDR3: CASSSPAGTSGEQYF